This TCR beta chain is from a study of blood T cell repertoires in COVID-19. Authors' processing steps: The authors estimated nucleated cell counts from reference gene primer amplification. TCRdb's table, derived via immunoSEQ multiplex PCR, lists solely in-frame clones and lacks some. V and J calls and clone size are those listed in that table; D and trimming were worked out from the DNA. The repertoire includes nearly 300,000 clones, 70% to 85% of them detected once, and more than 1.4% sits in the top ten. The length of the CDR3 is 16 residues. Germline V gene lookup returns CDR1 GTSNPN and CDR2 SVGIG (reference sequence). Trimming cost V 0 bases and J 0 bases, with 14 bases left between them.

The specimen was peripheral blood. The chain uses TRBV30 and TRBJ1-1; tentative D call: TRBD1 (6 bases). This sequence originates from a human donor with COVID-19, enrolled during active disease. The donor label of this sample is uncertain. The CDR3 spells CAWSVQGGGMNTEAFF. In DNA, the CDR3 is TGTGCCTGGAGTGTACAAGGGGGGGGGATGAACACTGAAGCTTTCTTT.